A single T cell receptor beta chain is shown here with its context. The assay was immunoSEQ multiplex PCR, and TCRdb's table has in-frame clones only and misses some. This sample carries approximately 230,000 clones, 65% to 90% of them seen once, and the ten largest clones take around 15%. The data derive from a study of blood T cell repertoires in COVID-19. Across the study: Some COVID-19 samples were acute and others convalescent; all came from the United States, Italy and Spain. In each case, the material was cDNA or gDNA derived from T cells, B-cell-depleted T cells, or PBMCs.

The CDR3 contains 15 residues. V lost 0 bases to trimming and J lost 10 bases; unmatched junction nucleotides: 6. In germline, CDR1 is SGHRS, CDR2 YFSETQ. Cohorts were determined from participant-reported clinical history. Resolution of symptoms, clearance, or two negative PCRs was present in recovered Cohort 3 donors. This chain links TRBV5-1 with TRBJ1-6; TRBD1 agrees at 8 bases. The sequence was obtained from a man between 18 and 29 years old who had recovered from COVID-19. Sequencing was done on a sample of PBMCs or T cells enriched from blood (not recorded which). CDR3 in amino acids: CASSLERQGRSPLHF. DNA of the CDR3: TGCGCCAGCAGCTTGGAAAGACAGGGGAGGTCACCCCTCCACTTT.